This TCR beta chain was retrieved from a study of T cell changes during pregnancy in multiple sclerosis (dated by TCRdb to the late 2010s). Context from the whole study: Changes in the T cell repertoire over the course of pregnancy were examined in this study in women with multiple sclerosis.

The germline V gene gives CDR1 as SGHRS and CDR2 as YFSETQ. Taken from cysteine to phenylalanine, the CDR3 has 13 residues. Just the 39-base CDR3 DNA is kept, in frame starting at base 1. The V end loses 0 bases and the J end loses 4 bases, and a stretch of 7 bases separates them. Receptor amplification or capture employed the immunoSEQ multiplex PCR assay. TCRdb provides this immuneACCESS table in a form limited to in-frame rearrangements. Some clones are lacking; in checked studies, under half of them reflect an unresolved V gene, and why the rest are absent is not known. This sample comprises tens of thousands of clones, approximately 88% of them detected only once. The top ten clones comprise roughly 0.58% of the sample. With regard to this clone: No cognate antigen has been identified for it. One base away there is no much larger clone; base qualities are not given.

The starting material was CD4+ T cells from peripheral blood mononuclear cells, obtained in the first trimester of pregnancy. The chain links TRBV5-1 with TRBJ1-2; too little of a D gene remains to name it. This sequence originates from a female donor with multiple sclerosis, enrolled in a pregnancy study. The CDR3 protein sequence reads: CASSLDGFYGYTF. The nucleotides read TGCGCCAGCAGCTTGGACGGGTTCTATGGCTACACCTTC. Here the CDR3 is joined to the reference TRBV5-1 and TRBJ1-2 genes, and the full variable domain is: KAGVTQTPRYLIKTRGQQVTLSCSPISGHRSVSWYQQTPGQGLQFLFEYFSETQRNKGNFPGRFSGRQFSNSRSEMNVSTLELGDSALYLCASSLDGFYGYTFGSGTRLTVV.